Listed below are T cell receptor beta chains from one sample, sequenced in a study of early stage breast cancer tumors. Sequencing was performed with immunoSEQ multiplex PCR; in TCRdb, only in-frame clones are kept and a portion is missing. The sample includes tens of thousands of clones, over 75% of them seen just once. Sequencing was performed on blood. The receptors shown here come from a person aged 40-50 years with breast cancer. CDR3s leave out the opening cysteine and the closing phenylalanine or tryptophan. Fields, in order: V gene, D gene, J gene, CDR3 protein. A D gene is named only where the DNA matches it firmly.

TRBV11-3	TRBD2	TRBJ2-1	ASSSYIGTSNHNEQF
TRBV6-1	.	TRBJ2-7	ASSLSRGEQY
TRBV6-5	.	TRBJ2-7	ASRQLGVYEQY
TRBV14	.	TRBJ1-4	ASSQAGGANEKLF
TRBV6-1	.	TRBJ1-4	ASKPLGGKSEKLF
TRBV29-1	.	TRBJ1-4	SVRNGVNEKLF
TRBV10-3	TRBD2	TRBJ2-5	AISESASGSKETQY
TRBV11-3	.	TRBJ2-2	ASSDKGGGYTGELF
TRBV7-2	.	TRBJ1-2	ASKVGINYGYT
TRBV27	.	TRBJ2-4	ASSLSLRDIQY
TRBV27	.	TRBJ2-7	ASSRRGAYEQY
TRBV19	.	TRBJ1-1	ASSQWEEAF
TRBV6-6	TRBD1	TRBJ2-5	ASRGTGLQETQY
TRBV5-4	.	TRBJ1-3	ASSGPVGSSGNTIY
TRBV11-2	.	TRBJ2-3	ASSLGSGTDTQY
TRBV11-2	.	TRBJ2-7	ASSFGVEQY
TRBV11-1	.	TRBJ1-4	ASSSKAGTNEKLF
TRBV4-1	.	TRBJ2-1	ASSQGGPEQF
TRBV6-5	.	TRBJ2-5	ASRSRETQY
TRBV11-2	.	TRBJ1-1	ASSPRQNMNTEAF
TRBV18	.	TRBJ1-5	ASSQSSNQPQH
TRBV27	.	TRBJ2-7	ASSFKAGYEQY
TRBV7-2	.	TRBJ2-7	ASSLYDEQY
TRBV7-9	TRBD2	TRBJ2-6	ASRHSGGPGSGANVLT
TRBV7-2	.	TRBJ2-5	ASSLAGTTQETQY
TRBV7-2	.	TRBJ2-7	ASSLATGEQY
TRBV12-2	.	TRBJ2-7	ASRCRGRQVVEQY
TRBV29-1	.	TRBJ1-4	SATTNEKLF
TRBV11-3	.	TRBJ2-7	ASSPGSGSYEQY
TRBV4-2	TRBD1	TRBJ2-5	ASSQDRQGAETQY
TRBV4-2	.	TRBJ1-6	ASSQGERANSPLH
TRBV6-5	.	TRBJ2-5	ASSYSLWSETQY
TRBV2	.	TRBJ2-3	ASSESRRFTDTQY
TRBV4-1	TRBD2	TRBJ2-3	ASSLTVGTSVKRTDTQY
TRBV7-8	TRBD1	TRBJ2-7	ASSPQGAFTYEQY
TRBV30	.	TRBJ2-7	AWKGPAAYEQY
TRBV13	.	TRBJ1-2	ASSQTRNWKRGYT
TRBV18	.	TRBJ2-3	ASSPLMTDTQY
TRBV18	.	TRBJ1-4	ASSPITNEKLF
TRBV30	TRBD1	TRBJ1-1	AWSRGQDTEAF
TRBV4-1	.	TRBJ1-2	ASSQDEWAVYGYT
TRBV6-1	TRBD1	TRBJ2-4	ASSEVDRGWTKNIQY
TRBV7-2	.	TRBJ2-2	ASSLYTGPPELF
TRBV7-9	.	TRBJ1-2	ASGRGDGYGYT
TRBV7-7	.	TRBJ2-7	ASSLSQHRVYEQY
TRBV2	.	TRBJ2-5	AARDYQETQY
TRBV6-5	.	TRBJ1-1	ASREIGTEAF
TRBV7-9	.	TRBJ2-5	ASSFGEETQY
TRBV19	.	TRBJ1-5	ASSGGVISNQPQH
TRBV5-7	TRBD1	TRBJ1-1	ASSLGRGGMNTEAF